What follows is one T cell receptor (beta chain) and its context. Seattle researchers signed up patients amid active infection and tracked them longitudinally. This specimen comes from a study of blood T cell repertoires in COVID-19. For the study at large: Researchers got acute and convalescent COVID-19 samples from the United States, Italy and Spain. Sample material is recorded as cDNA or gDNA derived from T cells, B-cell-depleted T cells, or PBMCs.

This CDR3 is 13 amino acids long. Germline V lookup: CDR1 KGHSH, CDR2 LQKENI. V was clipped by 3 bases and J by 8 bases, with 13 bases between them. The protocol was immunoSEQ multiplex PCR, while the TCRdb copy is restricted to in-frame clones and leaves out a portion. The top ten clones hold less than 2% of a sample with just over 300,000 clones, around nine tenths of them seen once. This clonotype was obtained from a woman between 25 and 40 years old with COVID-19, enrolled during active disease. Specimen: peripheral blood. The chain carries TRBV18 and TRBJ1-2; D remains ambiguous. CDR3 bases: TGTGCCAGCTCACCGTCAGAAACGAGGGGCTACACCTTC. Translation: CASSPSETRGYTF.